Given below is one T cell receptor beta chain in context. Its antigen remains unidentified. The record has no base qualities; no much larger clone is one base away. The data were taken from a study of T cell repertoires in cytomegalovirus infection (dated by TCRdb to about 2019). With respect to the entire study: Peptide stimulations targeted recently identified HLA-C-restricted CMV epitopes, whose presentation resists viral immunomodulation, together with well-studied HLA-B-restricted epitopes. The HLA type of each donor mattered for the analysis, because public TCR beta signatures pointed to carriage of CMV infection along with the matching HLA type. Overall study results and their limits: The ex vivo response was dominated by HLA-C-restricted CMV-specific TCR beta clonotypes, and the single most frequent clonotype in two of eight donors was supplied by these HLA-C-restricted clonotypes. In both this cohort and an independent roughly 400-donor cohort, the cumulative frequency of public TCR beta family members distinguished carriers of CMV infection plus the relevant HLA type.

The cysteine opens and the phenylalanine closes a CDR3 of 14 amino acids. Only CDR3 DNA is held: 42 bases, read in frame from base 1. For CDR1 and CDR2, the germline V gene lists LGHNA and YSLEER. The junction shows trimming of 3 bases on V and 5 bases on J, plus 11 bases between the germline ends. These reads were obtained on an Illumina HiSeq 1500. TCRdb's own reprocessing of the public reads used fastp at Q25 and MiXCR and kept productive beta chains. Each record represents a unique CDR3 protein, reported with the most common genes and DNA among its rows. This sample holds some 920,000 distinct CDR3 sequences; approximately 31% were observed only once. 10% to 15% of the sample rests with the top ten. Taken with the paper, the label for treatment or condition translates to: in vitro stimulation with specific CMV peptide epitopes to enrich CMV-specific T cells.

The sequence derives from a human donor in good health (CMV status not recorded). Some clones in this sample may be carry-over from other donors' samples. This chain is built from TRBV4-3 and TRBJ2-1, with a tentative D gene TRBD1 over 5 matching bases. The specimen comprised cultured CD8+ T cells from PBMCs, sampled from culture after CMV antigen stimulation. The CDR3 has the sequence CASSHDSGDNEQFF. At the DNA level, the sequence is TGCGCCAGCAGCCATGACAGTGGTGACAATGAGCAGTTCTTC.